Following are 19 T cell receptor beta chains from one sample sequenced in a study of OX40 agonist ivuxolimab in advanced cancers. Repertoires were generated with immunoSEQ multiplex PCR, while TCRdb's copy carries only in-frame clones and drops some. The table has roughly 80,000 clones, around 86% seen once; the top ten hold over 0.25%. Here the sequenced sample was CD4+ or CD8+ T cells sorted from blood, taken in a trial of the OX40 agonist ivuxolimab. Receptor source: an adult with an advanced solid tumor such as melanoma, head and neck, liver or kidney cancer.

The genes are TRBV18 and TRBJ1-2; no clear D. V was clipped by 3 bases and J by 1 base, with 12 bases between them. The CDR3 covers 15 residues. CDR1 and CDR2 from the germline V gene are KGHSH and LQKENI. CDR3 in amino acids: CASSPSRLGNYGYTF. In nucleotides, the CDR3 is TGTGCCAGCTCACCCTCACGGCTGGGTAACTATGGCTACACCTTC.

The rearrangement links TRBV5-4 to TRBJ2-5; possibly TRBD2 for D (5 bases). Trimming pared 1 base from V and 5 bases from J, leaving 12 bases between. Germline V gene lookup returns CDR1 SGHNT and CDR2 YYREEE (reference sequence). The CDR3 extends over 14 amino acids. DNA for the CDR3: TGTGCCAGCAGCTTGCGAGGGCGCCGGGAGACCCAGTACTTC. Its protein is CASSLRGRRETQYF.

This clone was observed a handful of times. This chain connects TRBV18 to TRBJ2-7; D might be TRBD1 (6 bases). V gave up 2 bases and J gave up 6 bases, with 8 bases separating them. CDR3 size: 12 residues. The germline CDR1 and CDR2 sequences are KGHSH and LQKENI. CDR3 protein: CASSPTGSEQYV. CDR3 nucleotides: TGTGCCAGCTCACCAACAGGGTCCGAGCAGTACGTC.

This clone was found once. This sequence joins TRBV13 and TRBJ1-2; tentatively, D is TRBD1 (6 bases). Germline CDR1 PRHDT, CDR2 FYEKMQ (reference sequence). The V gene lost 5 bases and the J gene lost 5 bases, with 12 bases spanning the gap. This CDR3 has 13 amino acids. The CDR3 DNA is TGTGCCAGCAGCGCCCGGGACATGTATGGCTACACCTTC. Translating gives CASSARDMYGYTF.

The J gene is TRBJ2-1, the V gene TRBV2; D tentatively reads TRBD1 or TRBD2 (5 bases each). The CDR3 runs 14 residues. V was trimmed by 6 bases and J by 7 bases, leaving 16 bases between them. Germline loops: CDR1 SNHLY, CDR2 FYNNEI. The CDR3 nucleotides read TGTGCCAGCAGGAGGGACGAGTTTAATAATGAGCAGTTCTTC. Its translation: CASRRDEFNNEQFF.

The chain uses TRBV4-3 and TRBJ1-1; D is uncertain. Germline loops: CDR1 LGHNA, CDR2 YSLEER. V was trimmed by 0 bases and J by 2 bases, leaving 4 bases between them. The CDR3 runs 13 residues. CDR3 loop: CASSQDGNTEAFF. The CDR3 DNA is TGCGCCAGCAGCCAAGATGGTAACACTGAAGCTTTCTTT.

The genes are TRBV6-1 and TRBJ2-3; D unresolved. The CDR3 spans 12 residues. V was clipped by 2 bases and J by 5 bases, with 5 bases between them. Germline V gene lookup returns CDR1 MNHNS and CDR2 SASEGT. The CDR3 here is CASSERRDTQYF. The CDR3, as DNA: TGTGCCAGCAGTGAAAGGAGAGATACGCAGTATTTT.

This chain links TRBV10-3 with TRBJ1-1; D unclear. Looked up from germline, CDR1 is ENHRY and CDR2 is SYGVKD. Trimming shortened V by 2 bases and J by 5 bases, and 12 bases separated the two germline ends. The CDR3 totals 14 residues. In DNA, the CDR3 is TGTGCCATCAGTGAGGGGTCGCGTCTGACTGAAGCTTTCTTT. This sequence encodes CAISEGSRLTEAFF.

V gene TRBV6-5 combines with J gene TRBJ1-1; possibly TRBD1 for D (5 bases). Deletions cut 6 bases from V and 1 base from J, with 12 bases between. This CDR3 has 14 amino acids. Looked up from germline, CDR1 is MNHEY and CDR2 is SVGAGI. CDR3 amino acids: CASSRSRENTEAFF. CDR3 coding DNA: TGTGCCAGCAGCCGAAGCAGGGAGAACACTGAAGCTTTCTTT.

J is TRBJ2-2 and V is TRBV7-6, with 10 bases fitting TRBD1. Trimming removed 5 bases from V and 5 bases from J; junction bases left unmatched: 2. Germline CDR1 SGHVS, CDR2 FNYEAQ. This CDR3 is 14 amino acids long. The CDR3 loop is CASSTGQGTGELFF. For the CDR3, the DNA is TGTGCCAGCAGCACGGGACAGGGGACCGGGGAGCTGTTTTTT.

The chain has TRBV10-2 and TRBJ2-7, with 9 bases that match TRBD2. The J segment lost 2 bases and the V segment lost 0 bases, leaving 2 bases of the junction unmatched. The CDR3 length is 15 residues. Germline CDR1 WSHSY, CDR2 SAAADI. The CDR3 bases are TGCGCCAGCAGTGAGTCTACTAGCGGGCCCTACGAGCAGTACTTC. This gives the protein CASSESTSGPYEQYF.

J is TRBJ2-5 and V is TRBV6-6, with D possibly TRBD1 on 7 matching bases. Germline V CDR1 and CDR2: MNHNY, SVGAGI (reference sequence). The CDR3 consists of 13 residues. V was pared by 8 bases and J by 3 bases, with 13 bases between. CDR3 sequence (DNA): TGTGCCAGCCGCTCCAGGGGGGAAGAGACCCAGTACTTC. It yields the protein CASRSRGEETQYF.

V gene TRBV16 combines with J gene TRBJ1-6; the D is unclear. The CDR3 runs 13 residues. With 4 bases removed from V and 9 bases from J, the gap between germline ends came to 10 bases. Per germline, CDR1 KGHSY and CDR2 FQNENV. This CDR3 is CASSRNTRSPLHF. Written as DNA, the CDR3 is TGTGCCAGCAGCCGCAACACGCGTTCACCCCTCCACTTT. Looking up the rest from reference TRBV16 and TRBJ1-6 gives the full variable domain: GEEVAQTPKHLVRGEGQKAKLYCAPIKGHSYVFWYQQVLKNEFKFLISFQNENVFDETGMPKERFSAKCLPNSPCSLEIQATKLEDSAVYFCASSRNTRSPLHFGNGTRLTVT.

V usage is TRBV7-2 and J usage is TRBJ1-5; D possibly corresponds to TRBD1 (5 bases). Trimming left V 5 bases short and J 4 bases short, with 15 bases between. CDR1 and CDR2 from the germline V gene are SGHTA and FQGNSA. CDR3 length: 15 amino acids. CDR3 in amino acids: CASSRTRIGNQPQHF. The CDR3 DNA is TGTGCCAGCAGCCGGACAAGGATTGGAAATCAGCCCCAGCATTTT.

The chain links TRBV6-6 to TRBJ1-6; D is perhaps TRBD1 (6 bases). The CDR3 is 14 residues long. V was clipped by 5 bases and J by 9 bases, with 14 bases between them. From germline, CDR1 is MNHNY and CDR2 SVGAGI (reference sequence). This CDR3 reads CASSKQGVGSPLHF. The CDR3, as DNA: TGTGCCAGCAGTAAACAGGGTGTCGGTTCACCCCTCCACTTT.

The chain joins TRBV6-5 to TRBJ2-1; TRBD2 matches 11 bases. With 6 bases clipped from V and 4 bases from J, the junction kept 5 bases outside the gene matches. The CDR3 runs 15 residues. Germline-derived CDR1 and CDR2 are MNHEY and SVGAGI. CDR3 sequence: CASSLTSGAYNEQFF. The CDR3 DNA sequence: TGTGCCAGCAGCCTGACTAGCGGGGCTTACAATGAGCAGTTCTTC.

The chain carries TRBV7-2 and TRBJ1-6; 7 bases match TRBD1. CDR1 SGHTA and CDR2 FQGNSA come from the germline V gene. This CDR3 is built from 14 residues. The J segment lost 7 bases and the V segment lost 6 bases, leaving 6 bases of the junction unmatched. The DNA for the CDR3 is TGTGCCAGCAGATTTGGGACAGCCAATTCACCCCTCCACTTT. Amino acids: CASRFGTANSPLHF.

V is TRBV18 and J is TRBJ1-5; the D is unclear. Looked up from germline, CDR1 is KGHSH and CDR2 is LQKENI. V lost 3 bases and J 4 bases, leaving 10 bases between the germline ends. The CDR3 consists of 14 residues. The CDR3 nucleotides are TGTGCCAGCTCACCGGAGGCACAGAATCAGCCCCAGCATTTT. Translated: CASSPEAQNQPQHF.

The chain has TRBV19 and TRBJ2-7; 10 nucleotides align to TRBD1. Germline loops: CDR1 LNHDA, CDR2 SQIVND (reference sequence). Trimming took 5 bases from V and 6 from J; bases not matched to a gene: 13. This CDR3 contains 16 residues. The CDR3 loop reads CASSPTTGGAFGEQYF. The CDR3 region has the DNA TGTGCCAGTAGTCCAACGACAGGGGGCGCATTCGGCGAGCAGTACTTC.